What follows are 17 T cell receptor beta chains derived from one specimen sequenced in a study of blood T cell repertoires in COVID-19. Sequencing was performed with immunoSEQ multiplex PCR; in TCRdb, only in-frame clones are kept and a portion is missing. The sample holds around 270,000 clones, around 87% seen once. The sample consisted of peripheral blood. All receptors come from a woman in her forties or fifties with acute or convalescent COVID-19.

The V and J genes are TRBV6-1 and TRBJ2-1; no definite D call. Germline lookup yields CDR1 MNHNS and CDR2 SASEGT. This CDR3 is built from 15 residues. V was shortened by 3 bases and J by 6 bases, with 15 bases between the two germline ends. The chain's CDR3 is CASSDDNPTGNEQFF. CDR3 in DNA: TGTGCCAGCAGTGATGACAATCCCACCGGCAATGAGCAGTTCTTC.

J is TRBJ2-7 and V is TRBV7-6; TRBD1 agrees at 9 bases. Germline CDR1 SGHVS, CDR2 FNYEAQ. This CDR3 contains 16 residues. V dropped 4 bases and J dropped 2; count of bases not matched to a gene: 9. The CDR3 sequence is CASSSPSWTGAYEQYF. In DNA, the CDR3 is TGTGCCAGCAGCTCACCATCTTGGACAGGGGCCTACGAGCAGTACTTC. Supplemented by reference TRBV7-6 and TRBJ2-7, the full variable domain reads GAGVSQSPRYKVTKRGQDVALRCDPISGHVSLYWYRQALGQGPEFLTYFNYEAQQDKSGLPNDRFSAERPEGSISTLTIQRTEQRDSAMYRCASSSPSWTGAYEQYFGPGTRLTVT.

This clone has more than one count but fewer than ten. This sequence joins TRBV18 and TRBJ2-2; possible D gene TRBD1, 5 bases. From germline, CDR1 is KGHSH and CDR2 LQKENI. This CDR3 comprises 16 residues. Trimming took off 4 bases at V and 1 base at J, with 13 bases between the two ends. CDR3 sequence (DNA): TGTGCCAGCTCACGGGAACAGGCTGGGAACACCGGGGAGCTGTTTTTT. Protein product: CASSREQAGNTGELFF.

The CDR3, as DNA: TGTGCCTGGATCCCCTACTCTAACACTGAAGCTTTCTTT. Encoded protein: CAWIPYSNTEAFF. The rearrangement joins TRBV30 to TRBJ1-1; D gene unclear. This CDR3 region has 13 residues. In germline, CDR1 is GTSNPN, CDR2 SVGIG (reference sequence). V lost 4 bases, J lost 2 bases, and 11 bases lay in between.

The chain recombines TRBV24-1 with TRBJ2-1; TRBD2 might be the D (6 bases). Germline values: CDR1 KGHDR, CDR2 SFDVKD. This CDR3 has 17 amino acids. V was trimmed by 5 bases and J by 0 bases, leaving 16 bases between them. The CDR3 reads CATSGPSGQSSYNEQFF. The CDR3 DNA follows: TGTGCCACCAGTGGACCCAGCGGGCAAAGCTCCTACAATGAGCAGTTCTTC.

The chain combines TRBV19 with TRBJ1-5; 10 nucleotides agree with TRBD1. CDR3 length: 15 amino acids. Unmatched junction bases numbered 5, after V lost 5 bases and J lost 4 bases. Germline values: CDR1 LNHDA, CDR2 SQIVND (reference sequence). CDR3 sequence (DNA): TGTGCCAGTAGTTCCCGGACAGGGGGGAATCAGCCCCAGCATTTT. Protein product: CASSSRTGGNQPQHF.

The chain recombines TRBV27 with TRBJ2-1; 10 nucleotides align to TRBD1. From germline, CDR1 is MNHEY and CDR2 SMNVEV (reference sequence). V gave up 3 bases and J gave up 4 bases; unmatched junction bases: 3. The CDR3 runs 15 residues. The CDR3 sequence: CASSLGDRGYNEQFF. CDR3 nucleotides: TGTGCCAGCAGTTTGGGGGACAGGGGATACAATGAGCAGTTCTTC.

This sequence joins TRBV7-2 and TRBJ2-4; 8 bases map to TRBD2. CDR3 size: 16 residues. Germline V gene data show CDR1 as SGHTA and CDR2 as FQGNSA. V shed 5 bases and J 0 bases; nucleotides not matched to a gene: 6. CDR3 residues: CASSPRLALAKNIQYF. As DNA, the CDR3 is TGTGCCAGCAGCCCCCGACTAGCGTTAGCCAAAAACATTCAGTACTTC. Variable domain in full (rest from reference TRBV7-2 and TRBJ2-4): GAGVSQSPSNKVTEKGKDVELRCDPISGHTALYWYRQSLGQGLEFLIYFQGNSAPDKSGLPSDRFSAERTGGSVSTLTIQRTQQEDSAVYLCASSPRLALAKNIQYFGAGTRLSVL.

The chain combines TRBV9 with TRBJ2-2; 9 bases line up with TRBD1. From germline, CDR1 is SGDLS and CDR2 YYNGEE. V was clipped by 5 bases and J by 8 bases; unmatched bases: 10. CDR3 size: 15 residues. The CDR3 DNA reads TGTGCCAGCAGTGCCCACCCGGACAGGGGAGGGGAGCTGTTTTTT. This sequence encodes CASSAHPDRGGELFF.

The V call is TRBV7-9, the J call TRBJ2-1; D gene ambiguous. The CDR3 loop spans 13 amino acids. CDR1 SEHNR and CDR2 FQNEAQ come from the germline V gene (reference sequence). Trimming took 1 base from V and 15 from J, leaving 16 bases between them. CDR3 region: CASSLEQASLRFF. The CDR3 DNA reads TGTGCCAGCAGCTTAGAGCAGGCCTCCCTAAGGTTCTTC.

The chain recombines TRBV28 with TRBJ2-2; 7 positions match TRBD2. The germline V gene has CDR1 MDHEN and CDR2 SYDVKM. Trimming took 5 bases from V and 7 from J; bases not matched to a gene: 4. The CDR3 sequence is 13 residues long. CDR3 sequence: CASSLTGGGELFF. In DNA form, the CDR3 reads TGTGCCAGCAGTCTCACGGGGGGCGGGGAGCTGTTTTTT.

V is TRBV28 and J is TRBJ1-5; no clear D. V lost 5 bases and J 4 bases, leaving 15 bases between the germline ends. Germline V gene lookup returns CDR1 MDHEN and CDR2 SYDVKM. The CDR3 extends over 15 amino acids. The CDR3 loop reads CASSPNESRNQPQHF. In DNA form, the CDR3 reads TGTGCCAGCAGTCCCAATGAAAGCCGGAATCAGCCCCAGCATTTT. Full variable domain (outside the CDR3, taken from reference TRBV28 and TRBJ1-5): DVKVTQSSRYLVKRTGEKVFLECVQDMDHENMFWYRQDPGLGLRLIYFSYDVKMKEKGDIPEGYSVSREKKERFSLILESASTNQTSMYLCASSPNESRNQPQHFGDGTRLSIL.

The chain carries TRBV6-6 and TRBJ1-5, with TRBD1 as a possible D gene (5 bases). The germline V and J ends were trimmed by 6 bases and 1 base, with 10 bases remaining between them. Germline V gene sequence: CDR1 MNHNY, CDR2 SVGAGI (reference sequence). This CDR3 is 14 amino acids long. The CDR3 spells CASRGRISNQPQHF. CDR3 nucleotide sequence: TGTGCCAGCAGGGGGCGGATAAGCAATCAGCCCCAGCATTTT.

The V and J genes are TRBV7-3 and TRBJ2-3, with a possible D match to TRBD2 (6 bases). Trimming shortened V by 5 bases and J by 4 bases, and 16 bases separated the two germline ends. The CDR3 totals 15 residues. Germline V gene lookup returns CDR1 SGHTA and CDR2 FQGTGA. CDR3 nucleotides: TGTGCCAGCAGCCGACAGTGGGGGGTGGCAGATACGCAGTATTTT. It yields the protein CASSRQWGVADTQYF.

The J gene is TRBJ2-1, the V gene TRBV4-3; D call uncertain. The germline V gene has CDR1 LGHNA and CDR2 YSLEER. V was cut by 0 bases and J by 0 bases, with 18 bases left in between. The CDR3 length is 19 residues. CDR3 loop: CASSQDLPPVGFSYNEQFF. The CDR3 DNA reads as TGCGCCAGCAGCCAAGATTTGCCCCCGGTCGGTTTCTCCTACAATGAGCAGTTCTTC.

The chain couples TRBV27 to TRBJ2-1, with a weak D call TRBD2 (6 bases). The CDR3 extends over 16 amino acids. Germline CDR1 MNHEY, CDR2 SMNVEV (reference sequence). V gave up 2 bases and J gave up 5 bases, with 16 bases separating them. The CDR3 region has the DNA TGTGCCAGCAGTTTAGGGGGGTGGGCCTTTGACAATGAGCAGTTCTTC. Translating gives CASSLGGWAFDNEQFF.

The chain's CDR3 is CASKPRTGTGELFF. As DNA, the CDR3 is TGTGCCAGTAAGCCGAGGACAGGCACCGGGGAGCTGTTTTTT. The chain combines TRBV19 with TRBJ2-2; 7 bases align to TRBD1. The CDR3 length is 14 residues. Germline V gene data show CDR1 as LNHDA and CDR2 as SQIVND (reference sequence). V lost 7 bases and J lost 4; bases outside the gene matches: 6.